The entry below gives a single T cell receptor beta chain sequence along with its context. Its antigen is unidentified. Clones were sequenced by immunoSEQ multiplex PCR, and TCRdb holds only the in-frame ones, with some missing. The sample holds a few hundred thousand clones; approximately 92% are singletons and the top ten take around 1.8%. This sample stems from a study of Ad26.COV2.S vaccination and SARS-CoV-2 variants. Study overall: Ad26.COV2.S was injected intramuscularly once or twice, 56 days apart.

The CDR3 covers 16 residues. Trimming cost V 2 bases and J 6 bases; bases outside gene matches: 10. CDR1 is MNHEY, CDR2 SVGAGI, per germline. As for treatment: over 15 received Ad26.COV2.S at low or high dose, single or two shots; about five received placebo; per-sample allocation not given. Repertoires come from day 63 after the first vaccine or placebo injection. Ad26 vector vaccine expressed Wuhan-strain SARS-CoV-2 spike. Findings and caveats of the study: Those who received the vaccine showed greater spike-specific TCR breadth than those given placebo. The authors reported substantial breadth in spike-specific CD8+ and CD4+ T cell responses after vaccination.

The J gene is TRBJ1-3, the V gene TRBV6-5; TRBD1 matches 7 bases. This sample comprised peripheral blood, obtained in a trial of Ad26.COV2.S vaccine versus placebo. The clonotype originates from a person aged 18-65 years who received the Ad26.COV2.S COVID-19 vaccine or a placebo. The CDR3 DNA reads as TGTGCCAGCAGTTACAGTCCGGACAGGAGACCAAACACCATATATTTT. This encodes CASSYSPDRRPNTIYF.